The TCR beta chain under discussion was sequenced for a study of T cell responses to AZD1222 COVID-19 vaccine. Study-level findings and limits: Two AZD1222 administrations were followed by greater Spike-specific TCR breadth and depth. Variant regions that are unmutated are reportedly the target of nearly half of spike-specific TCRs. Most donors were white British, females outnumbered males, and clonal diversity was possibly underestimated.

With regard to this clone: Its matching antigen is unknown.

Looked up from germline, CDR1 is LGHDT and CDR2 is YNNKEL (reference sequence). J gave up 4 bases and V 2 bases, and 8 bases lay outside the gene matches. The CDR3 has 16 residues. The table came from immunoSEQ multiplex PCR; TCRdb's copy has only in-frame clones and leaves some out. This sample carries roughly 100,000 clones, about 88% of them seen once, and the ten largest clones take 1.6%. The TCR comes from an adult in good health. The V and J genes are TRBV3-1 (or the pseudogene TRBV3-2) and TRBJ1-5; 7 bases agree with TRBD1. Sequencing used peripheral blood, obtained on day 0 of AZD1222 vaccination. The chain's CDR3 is CASSQTMGQINQPQHF. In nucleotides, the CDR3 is TGTGCCAGCAGCCAAACGATGGGACAGATTAATCAGCCCCAGCATTTT.